This T cell receptor beta chain was profiled in a study of blood T cell repertoires in COVID-19. Enrollment of patients from Seattle took place during active infection, with longitudinal follow-up. Original processing methods: The assay estimated nucleated cells by amplifying reference gene primers. Only in-frame clones appear in the TCRdb table, and some are missing; sequencing was by immunoSEQ multiplex PCR. That table gives V, J and clone size, and the DNA gave D and trimming. The top ten clones hold roughly 13% of a sample with fewer than 450,000 clones, approximately 88% of them seen once. The CDR3 runs to 17 residues. Germline-derived CDR1 and CDR2 are LNHDA and SQIVND (reference sequence). V shed 8 bases and J shed 1 base, with 20 bases lying between them.

The clonotype was recovered from a woman aged 50 to 60 with COVID-19, enrolled during active disease. Input material: peripheral blood. The V and J genes are TRBV19 and TRBJ2-2; the D gene is possibly TRBD1 (5 bases). In DNA form, the CDR3 reads TGTGCCAGTTCCAGGTCAGGGTCAAACATGAACACCGGGGAGCTGTTTTTT. Its protein is CASSRSGSNMNTGELFF.